The source of this T cell receptor (beta chain) is a study of memory CD4+ T cells and cytomegalovirus serostatus. The table came from immunoSEQ multiplex PCR; TCRdb's copy has only in-frame clones and leaves some out. The data contain approximately 47,000 clones, under 80% of them seen just once; the ten biggest clones take up 0.85% to 0.95%. This CDR3 has 14 residues. CDR1 and CDR2 (germline): GTSNPN, SVGIG (reference sequence). V was clipped by 5 bases and J by 4 bases; unmatched bases: 8. The sort gate was single viable CD3+CD4+CD8-CD45RO+ cells for memory CD4+ T cells. Total CD4+ T cells were enriched by CD4 positive selection.

The specimen sequenced was memory CD4+ T cells from blood. The clonotype originates from an adult in good health and CMV-seronegative. The V and J genes are TRBV30 and TRBJ1-2; 9 nucleotides match TRBD1. CDR3 residues: CAWAGQGRAYGYTF. CDR3 DNA sequence: TGTGCCTGGGCGGGACAGGGAAGGGCCTATGGCTACACCTTC.